Presented here are 21 T cell receptor beta chains from one specimen sequenced in a study of human T cells and chemical hapten exposure. Noted time point: pre-sensitization, week 0. Specified treatment: therapeutic diphenylcyclopropenone sensitization with weekly scalp DPC. TCRdb re-derived calls from the RACE reads in MiXCR, one entry per CDR3 protein. The profile shows roughly 90,000 distinct CDR3 sequences, around 9.6% of them singletons. Material: whole blood, obtained in connection with sensitization to the hapten diphenylcyclopropenone (DPC). The receptors come from a middle-aged woman with alopecia areata. Some clones in this sample may be carry-over from other donors' samples.

This clonotype showed up many times. The chain is built from TRBV28 and TRBJ2-3; 7 bases match TRBD1. Germline lookup yields CDR1 MDHEN and CDR2 SYDVKM. The CDR3 spans 18 residues. V lost 6 bases to trimming and J lost 3 bases; unmatched junction nucleotides: 18. CDR3 protein: CASRLGQRPFRSTDTQYF. In nucleotides, the CDR3 is TGTGCCAGCAGGTTGGGACAGCGCCCTTTCAGGAGTACAGATACGCAGTATTTT. The entire variable domain, with the rest obtained from reference TRBV28 and TRBJ2-3, is as follows: DVKVTQSSRYLVKRTGEKVFLECVQDMDHENMFWYRQDPGLGLRLIYFSYDVKMKEKGDIPEGYSVSREKKERFSLILESASTNQTSMYLCASRLGQRPFRSTDTQYFGPGTRLTVL.

This clonotype was recorded at least ten times. This chain links TRBV2 with TRBJ1-4; D not resolved. The CDR3 contains 15 residues. Germline CDR1 SNHLY, CDR2 FYNNEI. V was shortened by 3 bases and J by 0 bases, with 8 bases between the two germline ends. Here the CDR3 DNA reads TGTGCCAGCAGTGATTGGAGGGCAACTAATGAAAAACTGTTTTTT. This codes for CASSDWRATNEKLFF.

This clonotype was seen at least ten times. The chain employs TRBV6-2 or TRBV6-3 and TRBJ1-2; 7 bases agree with TRBD1. Losses at the gene ends were 6 bases for V and 8 bases for J; bases not matched to a gene: 9. The CDR3 spans 13 residues. From germline, CDR1 is MNHEY and CDR2 SVGEGT. The CDR3 DNA sequence: TGTGCCAGCAGCTTTCAGGGGGGGACCGGCTACACCTTC. Amino acid sequence: CASSFQGGTGYTF.

This clonotype has ten or more counts. The rearrangement links TRBV15 to TRBJ2-1; no firm D call. V was trimmed by 0 bases and J by 9 bases, leaving 9 bases between them. Per the germline V gene, CDR1 is LNHNV and CDR2 is YYDKDF (reference sequence). The CDR3 is 13 residues long. CDR3 in DNA: TGTGCCACCAGCAGAGATCTGAAACGTGAGCAGTTCTTC. Its protein product is CATSRDLKREQFF.

This clonotype turned up a few times. The chain has TRBV20-1 and TRBJ1-4; 8 nucleotides match TRBD1. This CDR3 is built from 15 residues. Germline V gene lookup returns CDR1 DFQATT and CDR2 SNEGSKA (reference sequence). The V segment lost 5 bases and the J segment 7 bases; nucleotides outside the gene matches: 12. CDR3 sequence reads: CSAPPPTGVGEKLFF. The DNA of the CDR3 is TGCAGTGCTCCCCCCCCGACAGGGGTCGGTGAAAAACTGTTTTTT.

Points on this clonotype: A much bigger clone sits one base away, suggesting this may be a read error. Lacking the conserved final phenylalanine or tryptophan, this CDR3 likely reflects a read error. This rearrangement joins TRBV4-3 to TRBJ1-2, with D unclear. CDR3 length: 15 amino acids. Trimming removed 0 bases from V and 4 bases from J, with 12 bases in between. Per the germline V gene, CDR1 is LGHNA and CDR2 is YSLEER. CDR3 nucleotide sequence: TGCGCCAGCAGCCAAGATTGGACGGTGGGCTATGGCTACACCCTC. Its translation is CASSQDWTVGYGYTL.

This clonotype has ten or more counts. V and J are TRBV7-2 and TRBJ2-3; no clear D gene. The germline V and J ends were trimmed by 5 bases and 0 bases, with 12 bases remaining between them. CDR1 and CDR2 (germline): SGHTA, FQGNSA. This CDR3 comprises 15 residues. CDR3 sequence reads: CASSQDGKSTDTQYF. For the CDR3, the DNA is TGTGCCAGCAGCCAAGACGGAAAGAGCACAGATACGCAGTATTTT.

This clonotype has just a few counts. Written as DNA, the CDR3 is TGCGCCAGCAGCTTGGCCTGGAGGGGGGCTTTGGGCACAGATACGCAGTATTTT. This codes for CASSLAWRGALGTDTQYF. The chain couples TRBV5-1 to TRBJ2-3, with D perhaps given as TRBD1 or TRBD2 (6 bases each). CDR1 and CDR2 from the germline V gene are SGHRS and YFSETQ. CDR3 length: 18 residues. V shed 0 bases and J shed 1 base, with 18 bases lying between them.

The sample holds a few counts of this clonotype. CDR3 sequence reads: CASSQDTAAGGDQPQHF. CDR3 bases: TGCGCCAGCAGCCAAGATACTGCGGCAGGGGGCGATCAGCCCCAGCATTTT. The genes are TRBV4-3 and TRBJ1-5; 8 nucleotides agree with TRBD1. This CDR3 contains 17 residues. The J segment lost 5 bases and the V segment lost 0 bases, leaving 9 bases of the junction unmatched. Germline CDR1 is LGHNA and CDR2 is YSLEER.

The rearrangement uses TRBV2 and TRBJ2-2; D uncertain. The CDR3 length is 11 residues. In germline, CDR1 is SNHLY, CDR2 FYNNEI. Trimming pared 10 bases from V and 9 bases from J, leaving 12 bases between. The DNA for the CDR3 is TGTGCCACTACCCTTTATAGGGAGCTGTTTTTT. This sequence encodes CATTLYRELFF.

This chain joins TRBV21-1 and TRBJ1-4. TRBV21-1 is a pseudogene locus. This CDR3 has 15 residues. The CDR3 nucleotides read TGTGCCAGCATTAACCACGGGGGGGAGGACGAAAAACTGTTTTTT. Its translation: CASINHGGEDEKLFF.

This chain connects TRBV18 to TRBJ2-1; D is uncertain. Deletions cut 3 bases from V and 5 bases from J, with 11 bases between. Germline CDR1 and CDR2: KGHSH and LQKENI. The CDR3 is made up of 14 amino acids. The CDR3 DNA reads TGTGCCAGCTCACCGCCGGACGGACACAATGAGCAGTTCTTC. Translating it yields CASSPPDGHNEQFF. Full variable domain (outside the CDR3, taken from reference TRBV18 and TRBJ2-1): NAGVMQNPRHLVRRRGQEARLRCSPMKGHSHVYWYRQLPEEGLKFMVYLQKENIIDESGMPKERFSAEFPKEGPSILRIQQVVRGDSAAYFCASSPPDGHNEQFFGPGTRLTVL.

This clonotype has just a few counts. The chain carries TRBV7-9 and TRBJ2-1, with 11 bases that match TRBD2. Germline V gene lookup returns CDR1 SEHNR and CDR2 FQNEAQ (reference sequence). CDR3 length equals 16 residues. V lost 6 bases, J lost 9 bases, and 13 bases stayed unmatched. For the CDR3, the DNA is TGTGCCAGCAGTCCCACTAGCGGGGGTTTACTCGGTGAGCAGTTCTTC. It specifies CASSPTSGGLLGEQFF. The whole variable domain, remainder taken from reference TRBV7-9 and TRBJ2-1, is DTGVSQNPRHKITKRGQNVTFRCDPISEHNRLYWYRQTLGQGPEFLTYFQNEAQLEKSRLLSDRFSAERPKGSFSTLEIQRTEQGDSAMYLCASSPTSGGLLGEQFFGPGTRLTVL.

This clonotype appeared many times. The chain employs TRBV19 and TRBJ2-3; D is possibly TRBD1 (5 bases). The CDR3 covers 16 residues. Trimming cost V 6 bases and J 4 bases, with 20 bases left between them. In germline, CDR1 is LNHDA, CDR2 SQIVND (reference sequence). CDR3 sequence (DNA): TGTGCCAGTAGAGCTTGGCAGGGAAGTCCCCCAGATACGCAGTATTTT. Translated, it gives CASRAWQGSPPDTQYF.

The table lists this clonotype with a few counts. The gene calls are TRBV21-1 and TRBJ2-3; TRBD1 is the table's D call, not checked against the DNA. TRBV21-1 is a known pseudogene. The CDR3 runs to 17 residues. The chain's CDR3 is CASSRGPPGQDQDTQYF. In nucleotides, the CDR3 is TGTGCCAGCAGCAGAGGGCCCCCGGGACAGGATCAAGATACGCAGTATTTT.

This clonotype is judged medium-sized. J is TRBJ1-5 and V is TRBV19; D ambiguous. Trimming shortened V by 0 bases and J by 2 bases, and 17 bases separated the two germline ends. The CDR3 has 18 amino acids. The germline V gene has CDR1 LNHDA and CDR2 SQIVND (reference sequence). This CDR3 is CASSIDLGAGGGNQPQHF. The CDR3 bases are TGTGCCAGTAGTATAGATCTAGGAGCGGGAGGCGGCAATCAGCCCCAGCATTTT. The full variable domain, in which reference TRBV19 and TRBJ1-5 provide the parts outside the CDR3, is DGGITQSPKYLFRKEGQNVTLSCEQNLNHDAMYWYRQDPGQGLRLIYYSQIVNDFQKGDIAEGYSVSREKKESFPLTVTSAQKNPTAFYLCASSIDLGAGGGNQPQHFGDGTRLSIL.

This clonotype was seen at least ten times. V is TRBV7-2 and J is TRBJ1-1; D might be TRBD1 (5 bases). V was pared by 4 bases and J by 3 bases, with 15 bases between. The CDR3 consists of 15 residues. Germline V gene data show CDR1 as SGHTA and CDR2 as FQGNSA. CDR3 residues: CASSSDGTWDTEAFF. The CDR3 DNA follows: TGTGCCAGCAGCTCAGACGGGACTTGGGACACTGAAGCTTTCTTT.

This rearrangement joins TRBV12-3 or TRBV12-4 to TRBJ2-1, with 8 bases lining up with TRBD2. CDR3 size: 15 residues. V shed 3 bases and J 4 bases; nucleotides not matched to a gene: 5. In DNA form, the CDR3 reads TGTGCCAGCAGTTTTGAGCGGGGGAAGTACAATGAGCAGTTCTTC. Its protein is CASSFERGKYNEQFF.

The V gene is TRBV7-9, the J gene TRBJ2-3; D not resolved. Trimming removed 4 bases from V and 5 bases from J, with 4 bases in between. This CDR3 has 11 amino acids. Germline CDR1 and CDR2: SEHNR and FQNEAQ (reference sequence). For the CDR3, the DNA is TGTGCCAGCAGCTCAAGAGATACGCAGTATTTT. This gives the protein CASSSRDTQYF.

This clonotype has more than one count but fewer than ten. This chain uses TRBV29-1 with TRBJ1-2; D not certain. The CDR3 totals 13 residues. Between the trimmed V and J ends, which lost 6 bases and 4 bases, there was a span of 15 bases. Germline CDR1 and CDR2: SQVTM and ANQGSEA. The CDR3 DNA reads as TGCAGCGTCGGCCGATGGGATGGCTATGGCTACACCTTC. Residues: CSVGRWDGYGYTF.

This clonotype showed up many times. J is TRBJ1-4 and V is TRBV27; maybe TRBD1 (6 bases). V shed 6 bases and J shed 8 bases, with 16 bases lying between them. CDR1 is MNHEY and CDR2 is SMNVEV in the germline V gene (reference sequence). This CDR3 has 14 residues. The CDR3 DNA follows: TGTGCCAGCAGCACAGGGTCTGATTCGGAAAAACTGTTTTTT. Translated: CASSTGSDSEKLFF.